The 15 T cell receptor beta chains in this list originate from one sample, sequenced in a study of T cell responses to AZD1222 COVID-19 vaccine. Here immunoSEQ multiplex PCR was the method, and the copy in TCRdb shows in-frame clones only, minus some. The repertoire includes about 120,000 clones, approximately 87% of them detected once, and around 12% sits in the top ten. The input for sequencing was peripheral blood, taken on day 0 of AZD1222 vaccination. The receptors shown here come from an adult in good health.

V is TRBV27 and J is TRBJ1-1; 7 nucleotides match TRBD1. This CDR3 has 14 residues. Germline V gene sequence: CDR1 MNHEY, CDR2 SMNVEV (reference sequence). Germline trimming cut 6 bases from V and 5 bases from J; bases unmatched to any gene: 9. The CDR3 sequence: CASSHETGNTEAFF. In nucleotides, the CDR3 is TGTGCCAGCAGCCATGAGACAGGGAATACTGAAGCTTTCTTT.

V usage is TRBV5-6 and J usage is TRBJ2-1, with D perhaps matching TRBD2 (6 bases). Trimming pared 3 bases from V and 4 bases from J, leaving 17 bases between. The germline V gene has CDR1 SGHDT and CDR2 YYEEEE. This CDR3 has 16 residues. The CDR3 loop reads CASSWGTPTKYNEQFF. The CDR3 coding sequence is TGTGCCAGCAGCTGGGGGACTCCTACCAAATACAATGAGCAGTTCTTC.

The rearrangement links TRBV27 to TRBJ2-1, with 7 bases lining up with TRBD2. Germline CDR1 and CDR2: MNHEY and SMNVEV (reference sequence). V gave up 6 bases and J gave up 8 bases; unmatched junction bases: 1. There are 11 residues in the CDR3. The chain's CDR3 is CASRRGDEQFF. The CDR3 DNA reads as TGTGCCAGCAGACGGGGGGATGAGCAGTTCTTC.

This clone has just a few counts. The gene calls are TRBV2 and TRBJ2-7, with D unresolved. Looked up from germline, CDR1 is SNHLY and CDR2 is FYNNEI. The CDR3 length is 15 residues. Trimming left V 2 bases short and J 3 bases short, with 14 bases between. As DNA, the CDR3 is TGTGCCAGCAGTGAACTTCAGGTGGTTAACTACGAGCAGTACTTC. This encodes CASSELQVVNYEQYF. Using reference TRBV2 and TRBJ2-7 for the parts outside the CDR3, the full variable domain is EPEVTQTPSHQVTQMGQEVILRCVPISNHLYFYWYRQILGQKVEFLVSFYNNEISEKSEIFDDQFSVERPDGSNFTLKIRSTKLEDSAMYFCASSELQVVNYEQYFGPGTRLTVT.

The chain couples TRBV20-1 to TRBJ2-5; 8 bases agree with TRBD1. The CDR3 spans 15 residues. J lost 1 base, V lost 6 bases, and 10 bases had no gene match. Germline V gene lookup returns CDR1 DFQATT and CDR2 SNEGSKA (reference sequence). The CDR3 loop reads CSASRRDRLQETQYF. The CDR3 bases are TGCAGTGCCAGTCGCCGGGACAGGCTCCAAGAGACCCAGTACTTC.

The V call is TRBV30, the J call TRBJ1-2; D remains unclear. V dropped 5 bases and J dropped 4 bases, with 8 bases sitting between them. The germline CDR1 and CDR2 sequences are GTSNPN and SVGIG (reference sequence). The CDR3 is 11 residues long. Here the CDR3 reads CAWAHSYGYTF. The CDR3 nucleotides read TGTGCCTGGGCCCACAGCTATGGCTACACCTTC.

The chain couples TRBV12-3 or TRBV12-4 to TRBJ1-5; D not resolved. The CDR3 consists of 12 residues. V was pared by 4 bases and J by 7 bases, with 8 bases between. Here the CDR3 DNA reads TGTGCCAGCAGTTCCCAATGGCAGCCCCAGCATTTT. Protein: CASSSQWQPQHF.

This clone was seen more than once but under ten times. The CDR3 nucleotides read TGTGCCAGCAGTTACCAGGCAGGGAGTCAGCCCCAGCATTTT. It yields the protein CASSYQAGSQPQHF. The chain is built from TRBV6-2 or TRBV6-3 and TRBJ1-5, with TRBD1 as a possible D gene (5 bases). The germline gives CDR1 MNHEY, CDR2 SVGEGT. V was shortened by 2 bases and J by 6 bases, with 11 bases between the two germline ends. This CDR3 comprises 14 residues.

This chain links TRBV7-6 with TRBJ1-4, with a weak D call TRBD1 (5 bases). The CDR3 spans 14 residues. The V end was cut by 1 base, the J end by 5 bases, with 8 bases between. Per the germline V gene, CDR1 is SGHVS and CDR2 is FNYEAQ. The CDR3 spells CASSLGGANEKLFF. The CDR3, as DNA: TGTGCCAGCAGCTTAGGAGGGGCCAATGAAAAACTGTTTTTT.

CDR3 residues: CASSTDGQYNEQFF. Here the CDR3 DNA reads TGTGCCAGCAGTACAGACGGTCAATACAATGAGCAGTTCTTC. The V gene is TRBV6-2 or TRBV6-3, the J gene TRBJ2-1, with no clear D. There are 14 residues in the CDR3. Germline lookup yields CDR1 MNHEY and CDR2 SVGEGT. Trimming cost V 5 bases and J 4 bases, with 12 bases left between them.

This chain uses TRBV27 with TRBJ1-2; tentatively, D is TRBD1 (5 bases). The V and J ends lost 6 bases and 5 bases respectively, with 16 bases between them. The CDR3 has 14 residues. Germline V gene data show CDR1 as MNHEY and CDR2 as SMNVEV (reference sequence). In DNA, the CDR3 is TGTGCCAGCAGCCCCTCGGGGGTTTGGTATGGCTACACCTTC. Its translation: CASSPSGVWYGYTF.

The chain couples TRBV19 to TRBJ1-2; 10 bases match TRBD1. This CDR3 contains 16 residues. Germline-derived CDR1 and CDR2 are LNHDA and SQIVND (reference sequence). Trimming at V came to 4 bases and at J to 4 bases, leaving 9 bases not matched to a gene. The CDR3 bases are TGTGCCAGTAGTACCATCGACAGGGGGCCTGGCTATGGCTACACCTTC. Residues: CASSTIDRGPGYGYTF. Based on the CDR3 plus reference TRBV19 and TRBJ1-2, the full variable domain is DGGITQSPKYLFRKEGQNVTLSCEQNLNHDAMYWYRQDPGQGLRLIYYSQIVNDFQKGDIAEGYSVSREKKESFPLTVTSAQKNPTAFYLCASSTIDRGPGYGYTFGSGTRLTVV.

The chain has TRBV7-9 and TRBJ1-1; maybe TRBD1 (6 bases). The germline V gene encodes CDR1 SEHNR and CDR2 FQNEAQ (reference sequence). Deletions cut 4 bases from V and 2 bases from J, with 8 bases between. The CDR3 is 13 amino acids. The CDR3 spells CASSSQGNTEAFF. CDR3 coding DNA: TGTGCCAGCAGCTCACAGGGTAACACTGAAGCTTTCTTT.

The rearrangement uses TRBV27 and TRBJ1-3, with no clear D. This CDR3 is built from 15 residues. Trimming left V 5 bases short and J 0 bases short, with 11 bases between. Germline lookup yields CDR1 MNHEY and CDR2 SMNVEV (reference sequence). DNA for the CDR3: TGTGCCAGCAGTCAAGATAGACTCTCTGGAAACACCATATATTTT. This encodes CASSQDRLSGNTIYF.

The chain employs TRBV27 and TRBJ2-1; TRBD1 matches at 11 bases. V lost 6 bases, J lost 8 bases, and 18 bases stayed unmatched. Germline lookup yields CDR1 MNHEY and CDR2 SMNVEV (reference sequence). CDR3 length equals 18 residues. As DNA, the CDR3 is TGTGCCAGCAGCCCAAGAAGGACAGGGGGCTATTTTAGGGATGAGCAGTTCTTC. This sequence encodes CASSPRRTGGYFRDEQFF.